The rows below give T cell receptor beta chains drawn from one sample of a study of cytomegalovirus exposure and HLA in healthy donors. Method: immunoSEQ multiplex PCR; TCRdb's copy keeps in-frame clones and lacks some. Of fewer than 120,000 clones in the sample, around 89% were seen once. The source material was PBMCs. The receptors were gathered from a woman aged 25 to 45 in good health and CMV-seropositive. CDR3s include the opening cysteine and the closing phenylalanine or tryptophan. The D gene is left open where the match is weak. Size is omitted from some rows. Given values are once, few, many or a class for expanded clones.

j_gene	d_gene	v_gene	len	abundance	CDR3aa	CDR3nt
TRBJ1-5	.	TRBV15	15	.	CATSRVVTDGQPQHF	TGTGCCACCAGCAGAGTGGTAACCGACGGGCAGCCCCAGCATTTT
TRBJ2-3	TRBD2	TRBV5-5	14	few	CASSFTLAGDTQYF	TGTGCCAGCAGCTTTACCCTAGCGGGGGATACGCAGTATTTT
TRBJ2-6	TRBD2	TRBV28	17	.	CASSISGRGSGANVLTF	TGTGCCAGCAGCATTAGCGGGAGGGGCTCTGGGGCCAACGTCCTGACTTTC
TRBJ1-2	TRBD1	TRBV9	14	.	CASSTGQGIYGYTF	TGTGCCAGCAGCACGGGACAGGGGATTTATGGCTACACCTTC
TRBJ1-2	TRBD1	TRBV13	15	.	CASSLARTGLDGYTF	TGTGCCAGCAGCTTAGCAAGGACAGGGTTGGATGGCTACACCTTC
TRBJ1-1	.	TRBV6-5	16	once	CASSYSRQHMNTEAFF	TGTGCCAGCAGTTACTCGAGACAACACATGAACACTGAAGCTTTCTTT
TRBJ2-1	.	TRBV7-3	16	.	CASSLVHGISYNEQFF	TGTGCCAGCAGCTTAGTTCACGGTATCTCCTACAATGAGCAGTTCTTC
TRBJ1-4	.	TRBV2	17	.	CASSDPFGGATNEKLFF	TGTGCCAGCAGTGACCCCTTTGGCGGGGCGACTAATGAAAAACTGTTTTTT
TRBJ1-1	.	TRBV5-6	14	.	CASSFQGPRTEAFF	TGTGCCAGCAGCTTTCAGGGGCCAAGGACTGAAGCTTTCTTT
TRBJ1-1	.	TRBV30	11	.	CAWGQNTEAFF	TGTGCCTGGGGACAGAACACTGAAGCTTTCTTT
TRBJ2-5	TRBD1	TRBV5-4	14	.	CASSSYGTGVTQYF	TGTGCCAGCAGCTCGTATGGGACAGGGGTCACCCAGTACTTC
TRBJ2-1	TRBD2	TRBV6-1	15	.	CASSESGGAYNEQFF	TGTGCCAGCAGTGAAAGCGGGGGGGCCTACAATGAGCAGTTCTTC
TRBJ2-1	TRBD1	TRBV2	14	.	CASTRGDSQTKQFF	TGTGCCAGCACACGAGGGGACAGCCAAACGAAGCAGTTCTTC
TRBJ2-7	TRBD2	TRBV27	21	.	CASTSFGVRASGLPSSYEQYF	TGTGCCAGCACCTCTTTTGGCGTGAGGGCTAGCGGACTACCTAGCTCCTACGAGCAGTACTTC
TRBJ2-2	.	TRBV6-5	12	.	CASSFRAGELFF	TGTGCCAGCAGTTTCAGGGCCGGGGAGCTGTTTTTT
TRBJ2-1	TRBD2	TRBV2	15	.	CASSEGGGSYNEQFF	TGTGCCAGCAGTGAAGGCGGGGGCTCCTACAATGAGCAGTTCTTC
TRBJ2-7	.	TRBV1	13	.	CTSRVGELSWQYF	TGCACCTCCCGGGTGGGAGAACTTTCTTGGCAGTACTTC
TRBJ2-7	TRBD2	TRBV7-2	15	.	CASSLAGGGGYEQYF	TGTGCCAGCAGCTTAGCGGGCGGGGGAGGGTACGAGCAGTACTTC
TRBJ2-1	.	TRBV11-2	16	.	CASSPNRDSGHVLQFF	TGTGCCAGCAGCCCGAACCGGGACAGCGGGCACGTATTACAGTTCTTC
TRBJ1-6	.	TRBV2	11	few	CASRENSPLHF	TGTGCCAGCAGGGAGAATTCACCCCTCCACTTT
TRBJ2-3	TRBD1	TRBV10-1	15	few	CASEGTDPATDTQYF	TGCGCCAGCGAGGGGACAGATCCTGCTACAGATACGCAGTATTTT
TRBJ2-5	.	TRBV29-1	14	.	CSVDLAGQGETQYF	TGCAGCGTTGACCTCGCGGGCCAGGGGGAGACCCAGTACTTC
TRBJ2-7	.	TRBV19	14	.	CASSPSGSGYEQYF	TGTGCCAGTAGTCCGTCCGGGTCGGGGTACGAGCAGTACTTC
TRBJ1-3	TRBD1	TRBV10-1	17	.	CASSEVWGQGEVDTIYF	TGCGCCAGCAGTGAGGTGTGGGGACAGGGGGAGGTGGACACCATATATTTT
TRBJ1-6	.	TRBV25-1	12	few	CASTGGEGSLHF	TGTGCCAGCACCGGAGGAGAAGGATCCCTCCACTTT
TRBJ1-2	TRBD1	TRBV18	17	few	CASSPDRGRRANYGYTF	TGTGCCAGCTCACCGGACAGGGGGCGCCGGGCTAACTATGGCTACACCTTC
TRBJ2-1	TRBD2	TRBV28	16	.	CASSFERLAGGGEQFF	TGTGCCAGCAGTTTTGAGAGACTAGCGGGAGGGGGTGAGCAGTTCTTC
TRBJ2-7	.	TRBV11-2	11	.	CASSSRGEQYF	TGTGCCAGCAGCTCCAGAGGGGAGCAGTACTTC
TRBJ1-5	TRBD1	TRBV6-6	13	.	CASSNRGSQPQHF	TGTGCCAGCAGTAACAGGGGTTCACAGCCCCAGCATTTT
TRBJ1-2	TRBD1	TRBV13	15	.	CASSSSLGTVYGYTF	TGTGCCAGCAGCTCCTCCCTCGGGACAGTTTATGGCTACACCTTC
TRBJ2-3	TRBD2	TRBV5-4	15	once	CASSRTSGAADTQYF	TGTGCCAGCAGCAGGACTAGCGGGGCGGCAGATACGCAGTATTTT
TRBJ1-5	.	TRBV5-4	14	once	CASSLGGGDQPQHF	TGTGCCAGCAGCCTGGGGGGAGGCGATCAGCCCCAGCATTTT
TRBJ2-7	TRBD1	TRBV6-5	13	once	CASSRTGFYEQYF	TGTGCCAGCAGCCGGACAGGGTTCTACGAGCAGTACTTC
TRBJ2-2	TRBD2	TRBV5-4	14	.	CASSPGGIAGELFF	TGTGCCAGCAGCCCGGGGGGGATAGCGGGGGAGCTGTTTTTT
TRBJ2-3	.	TRBV5-1	17	.	CASSLVQRLSSTDTQYF	TGCGCCAGCAGCTTGGTCCAGAGGTTATCTAGCACAGATACGCAGTATTTT
TRBJ1-1	.	TRBV10-3	11	few	CAISSNTEAFF	TGTGCCATCTCTTCGAACACTGAAGCTTTCTTT
TRBJ1-1	.	TRBV6-6	14	.	CASSLSTGNTEAFF	TGTGCCAGCAGCCTCTCAACGGGGAACACTGAAGCTTTCTTT
TRBJ1-4	.	TRBV4-2	13	.	CASSQVPGEKLFF	TGTGCCAGCAGCCAAGTCCCGGGTGAAAAACTGTTTTTT
TRBJ1-4	TRBD1	TRBV29-1	15	.	CSASTGGAANEKLFF	TGCAGCGCCTCGACAGGGGGGGCAGCTAATGAAAAACTGTTTTTT
TRBJ1-4	TRBD1	TRBV5-4	16	once	CASSLELAGGNEKLFF	TGTGCCAGCAGCTTGGAACTGGCAGGGGGTAATGAAAAACTGTTTTTT
TRBJ1-5	.	TRBV19	12	few	CASSILSEPQHF	TGTGCCAGTAGTATCCTATCGGAGCCCCAGCATTTT
TRBJ2-5	.	TRBV6-5	14	.	CASSSYGHQETQYF	TGTGCCAGCAGTTCCTATGGTCACCAAGAGACCCAGTACTTC
TRBJ2-7	TRBD2	TRBV28	17	few	CASSLGLAGGPTYEQYF	TGTGCCAGCAGTTTGGGACTAGCGGGAGGCCCAACGTACGAGCAGTACTTC
TRBJ1-1	.	TRBV10-3	14	.	CAISRQTGNTEAFF	TGTGCCATCAGTCGACAGACAGGGAACACTGAAGCTTTCTTT
TRBJ2-2	.	TRBV27	13	.	CASITPNTGELFF	TGTGCCAGCATTACACCGAACACCGGGGAGCTGTTTTTT
TRBJ1-5	.	TRBV28	12	.	CASSFPNQPQHF	TGTGCCAGCAGTTTCCCAAATCAGCCCCAGCATTTT
TRBJ2-1	TRBD1	TRBV6-1	12	.	CASSDVQGVVFF	TGTGCCAGCAGTGATGTTCAGGGGGTGGTGTTCTTC
TRBJ2-6	.	TRBV5-4	17	.	CASSLEAGSAGANVLTF	TGTGCCAGCAGCTTGGAAGCAGGATCTGCTGGGGCCAACGTCCTGACTTTC
TRBJ2-1	.	TRBV2	14	.	CASSVSGTVNEQFF	TGTGCCAGCAGTGTCTCCGGGACTGTCAATGAGCAGTTCTTC
TRBJ2-1	TRBD2	TRBV2	15	.	CASSSGRDSYNEQFF	TGTGCCAGCAGCTCTGGGAGGGACTCCTACAATGAGCAGTTCTTC
TRBJ2-5	.	TRBV5-4	15	.	CASSSPGRGGETQYF	TGTGCCAGCAGCTCCCCGGGAAGAGGAGGGGAGACCCAGTACTTC
TRBJ2-5	TRBD1	TRBV5-6	18	.	CASSLVVGQGVWQETQYF	TGTGCCAGCAGCTTGGTGGTTGGACAGGGAGTTTGGCAAGAGACCCAGTACTTC
TRBJ2-1	TRBD2	TRBV5-4	16	.	CASSFPSGSSYNEQFF	TGTGCCAGCAGCTTTCCTAGCGGGAGCTCCTACAATGAGCAGTTCTTC
TRBJ1-2	TRBD1	TRBV2	12	.	CASDRGGYGYTF	TGTGCCAGTGACAGGGGAGGCTATGGCTACACCTTC